This TCR beta chain was found in a study of blood T cell repertoires in COVID-19 (dated by TCRdb to 2018 to 2020). Looking at the study overall: Samples covering the acute and convalescent phases of COVID-19 were provided by collaborators in the United States, Italy and Spain. Where HLA class I and class II types were available, the types were taken from metadata supplied by the sample provider, not from assay-based typing. The repertoires were released in a freely available public database intended as a resource for research on the immune response to SARS-CoV-2. The prospective study material was composed of cDNA or gDNA derived from T cells, B-cell-depleted T cells, or PBMCs. Subjects who had been exposed to COVID-19, were actively infected with it, or had recovered from it provided the deeply sampled blood TCRbeta repertoires that made up the dataset. Samples were obtained from the ongoing ImmuneRACE study (first 160 participants) and from over 1,000 subjects provided by 6 global collaborators. A de-identified subject ID, COVID-19 status, age in years and sex were almost always included in the sample metadata.

One collaborating source in Seattle enrolled patients during active infection and followed them longitudinally through the course of disease. The collaborating institutions used their own protocols to collect whole blood in K2EDTA tubes. Collaborator samples were shipped for TCRbeta analysis as frozen whole blood, isolated PBMCs, or DNA extracted from either sample type. Here is what the overall study found, with its caveats: How much clinical and demographic metadata was included differed by source and by participant, and the metadata was provided uncurated.

A remark on this clone: Its binding antigen is unknown. Per-base quality was not reported, and no clone a single base away is much larger than it. Other nucleotide sequences in the sample specify the same CDR3.

The cysteine opens and the phenylalanine closes a CDR3 of 13 amino acids. Only CDR3 DNA remains: 39 bases, in frame from the first base. The CDR1 and CDR2 encoded by the germline V gene (reference sequence) are GTSNPN and SVGIG. V trim: 1 base; J trim: 7 bases; unmatched bases: 5. TCRbeta CDR3 regions were amplified from genomic DNA using the immunoSEQ Assay, a bias-controlled multiplex PCR. Per the original workflow: Within the assay, amplification of reference gene primers was used to estimate how many nucleated cells each sample contained. To quantify the absolute abundance of each unique TCRbeta CDR3 rearrangement, sequence reads were collapsed and filtered. For each sample, productive Simpson clonality was calculated as the square root of Simpson's diversity index over productive rearrangements. What TCRdb holds here is the immuneACCESS table cut down to in-frame rearrangements. Part of the clones is not present; checked against another copy, under half of the missing clones reflect an unresolved V gene, and the others are unexplained. V, J and clone size reflect that table, while D and trimming were determined from the DNA. Within this sample are 200,000 to 250,000 clones, with about 83% of them counted one time only. The leading ten clones occupy approximately 6% of the sample.

The sample consisted of peripheral blood. The sequence derives from an elderly woman with COVID-19, enrolled during active disease. Recombination connected TRBV30 to TRBJ1-2; 8 central nucleotides agree with TRBD1. The sequence in DNA is TGTGCCTGGAGTGAGCAGGGGGCTGGTGGCTACACCTTC. This yields the protein CAWSEQGAGGYTF.